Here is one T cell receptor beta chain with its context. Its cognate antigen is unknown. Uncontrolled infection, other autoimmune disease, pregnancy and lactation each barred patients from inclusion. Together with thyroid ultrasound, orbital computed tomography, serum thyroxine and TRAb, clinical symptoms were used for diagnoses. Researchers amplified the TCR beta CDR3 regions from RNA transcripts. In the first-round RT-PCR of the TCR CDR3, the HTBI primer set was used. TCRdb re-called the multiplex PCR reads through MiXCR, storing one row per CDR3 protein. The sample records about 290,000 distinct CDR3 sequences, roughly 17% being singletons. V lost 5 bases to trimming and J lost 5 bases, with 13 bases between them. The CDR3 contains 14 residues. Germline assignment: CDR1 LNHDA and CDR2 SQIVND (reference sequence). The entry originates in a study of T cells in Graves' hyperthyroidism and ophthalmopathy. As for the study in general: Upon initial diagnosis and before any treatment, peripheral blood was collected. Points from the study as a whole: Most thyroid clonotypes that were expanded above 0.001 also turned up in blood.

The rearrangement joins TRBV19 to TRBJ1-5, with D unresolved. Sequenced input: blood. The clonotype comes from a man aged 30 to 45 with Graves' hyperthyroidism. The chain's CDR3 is CASSLRETHQPQHF. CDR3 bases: TGTGCCAGTAGTCTCCGGGAAACTCATCAGCCCCAGCATTTT.